This T cell receptor (beta chain) was recovered during a study of breast tumors, draining lymph nodes, adjacent tissues. General study results and limits: Luminal-like breast cancer showed significantly greater tumor-nontumor repertoire similarity than basal-like breast cancer did. Compared with lymph nodes, tumors were less diverse; compared with nontumor tissue, more.

With regard to this clonotype: The antigen is undetermined.

TCRdb re-called the multiplex PCR reads through MiXCR, storing one row per CDR3 protein. The sample lists tens of thousands of distinct CDR3 sequences; roughly 45% were seen once. CDR3 length: 14 residues. V was clipped by 6 bases and J by 6 bases; unmatched bases: 9. Germline lookup yields CDR1 DFQATT and CDR2 SNEGSKA (reference sequence). The V call is TRBV20-1, the J call TRBJ2-7; 12 nucleotides align to TRBD2. Sequenced material: breast tumor tissue. The clonotype comes from a female donor with breast cancer. Some clones in this sample may be carry-over from other donors' samples. CDR3: CSAETLAGGPEQYF. The CDR3 DNA sequence: TGCAGTGCCGAGACGCTAGCGGGAGGGCCCGAGCAGTACTTC.